This T cell receptor (beta chain) was observed in a study of CD8+CD57+ T cells in acquired aplastic anemia. Turning to the study itself: Isolated CD4+ and CD8+ cells, once sorted, yielded DNA averaging around 2.9 ug.

Sequencing was done on patients that had shown CD8+CD57+ cell expansion by flow cytometry. Patients were treatment-naive when blood was sampled. Findings and caveats of the study: Patient and control CD8+ Simpson's diversity was not significantly different. Shared by patients and controls, some 29 CD8+ CDR3s were abundant in patients.

Investigators profiled TCR beta VDJ and CDR3 from genomic DNA template. TCRdb redid the calling of the reads with MiXCR, one entry per CDR3 protein. Of about 95,000 distinct CDR3 sequences listed, less than 75% were seen once; the top ten hold about 62%. Trimming cost V 6 bases and J 7 bases; bases outside gene matches: 9. The CDR3 covers 14 residues. Germline-derived CDR1 and CDR2 are SNHLY and FYNNEI. Of note for this clonotype: What it binds is not known.

The clonotype comes from a human donor with aplastic anemia. Specimen: sorted CD4+, CD8+, or CD8+CD57+ T cells (not recorded which) from PBMCs. The genes are TRBV2 and TRBJ1-5; 7 bases agree with TRBD1. The chain's CDR3 is CASRFDRVGQPQHF. For the CDR3, the DNA is TGTGCCAGCAGGTTCGACAGGGTGGGCCAGCCCCAGCATTTT.